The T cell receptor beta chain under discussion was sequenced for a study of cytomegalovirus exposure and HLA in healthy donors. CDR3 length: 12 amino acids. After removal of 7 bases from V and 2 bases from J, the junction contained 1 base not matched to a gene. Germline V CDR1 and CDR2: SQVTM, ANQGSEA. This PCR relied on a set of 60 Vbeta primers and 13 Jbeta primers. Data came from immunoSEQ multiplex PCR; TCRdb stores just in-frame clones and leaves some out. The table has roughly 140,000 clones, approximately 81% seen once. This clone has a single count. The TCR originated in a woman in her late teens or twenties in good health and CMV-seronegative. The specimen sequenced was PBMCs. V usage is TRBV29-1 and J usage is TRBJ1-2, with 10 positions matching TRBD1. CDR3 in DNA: TGCAGCGCGACAGGGGGCAACTATGGCTACACCTTC. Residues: CSATGGNYGYTF.